Listed here are 8 T cell receptor beta chains from one sample, sequenced in a study of cytomegalovirus exposure and HLA in healthy donors. 13 Jbeta primers and 60 Vbeta primers were used for the PCR. Repertoires were generated with immunoSEQ multiplex PCR, while TCRdb's copy carries only in-frame clones and drops some. The table shows 95,000 to 150,000 clones, with over 80% occurring only once. Sequenced sample: PBMCs. The receptor source for this set is a man in his thirties or forties in good health and CMV-seronegative.

This clone has a single count. The chain carries TRBV6-1 and TRBJ1-6, with 9 bases lining up with TRBD1. V lost 6 bases, J lost 10 bases, and 10 bases stayed unmatched. CDR1 and CDR2 from the germline V gene are MNHNS and SASEGT. The CDR3 sequence is 15 residues long. The CDR3 region has the DNA TGTGCCAGCAGCTCGGTCCGGACAGGGGCCTCACCCCTCCACTTT. Protein sequence: CASSSVRTGASPLHF.

The chain combines TRBV7-6 with TRBJ1-1; a weak D match, TRBD1 (6 bases). The ends were cut back, 1 base at V and 4 bases at J, with 22 bases in the middle. Germline values: CDR1 SGHVS, CDR2 FNYEAQ. This CDR3 has 18 residues. The CDR3 is CASSLGSQGQPWGTEAFF. The DNA for the CDR3 is TGTGCCAGCAGCTTAGGTTCCCAGGGGCAACCTTGGGGCACTGAAGCTTTCTTT.

This rearrangement joins TRBV6-5 to TRBJ2-1, with 7 bases lining up with TRBD1. Germline lookup yields CDR1 MNHEY and CDR2 SVGAGI. CDR3 size: 16 residues. V shed 1 base and J 8 bases; nucleotides not matched to a gene: 11. The CDR3 sequence is CASSYYRQGRSDEQFF. The CDR3 DNA reads TGTGCCAGCAGTTACTATAGACAGGGTCGATCAGATGAGCAGTTCTTC.

The genes are TRBV28 and TRBJ2-3; TRBD2 matches 8 bases. The CDR3 spans 15 residues. Germline CDR1 is MDHEN and CDR2 is SYDVKM. Germline trimming cut 5 bases from V and 4 bases from J; bases unmatched to any gene: 8. The DNA of the CDR3 is TGTGCCAGCAGTCTTTCGGGGGGGCTGGCAGATACGCAGTATTTT. This gives the protein CASSLSGGLADTQYF.

V and J are TRBV6-1 and TRBJ2-7; D is unresolved. Trimming left V 1 base short and J 3 bases short, with 7 bases between. There are 13 residues in the CDR3. Germline V CDR1 and CDR2: MNHNS, SASEGT. The CDR3 sequence is CASSEDRVYEQYF. The CDR3, as DNA: TGTGCCAGCAGTGAAGATCGTGTCTACGAGCAGTACTTC.

The chain carries TRBV9 and TRBJ1-6, with D maybe TRBD1 (5 bases). Between the trimmed V and J ends, which lost 4 bases and 7 bases, there was a span of 15 bases. CDR3 size: 15 residues. Germline V lookup: CDR1 SGDLS, CDR2 YYNGEE. This CDR3 is CASSFHGGENSPLHF. CDR3 bases: TGTGCCAGCAGCTTCCACGGAGGGGAGAATTCACCCCTCCACTTT.

This rearrangement joins TRBV7-2 to TRBJ1-2; possible D gene TRBD1, 6 bases. CDR3 length: 14 residues. The V gene's germline CDR1 is SGHTA and CDR2 FQGNSA. V lost 8 bases and J 12 bases, leaving 25 bases between the germline ends. The CDR3 loop is CASDYRARQNPHTF. CDR3 sequence (DNA): TGTGCCAGCGATTACAGGGCGCGGCAAAATCCCCACACCTTC.

The V gene is TRBV7-2, the J gene TRBJ1-2; no clear D. Looked up from germline, CDR1 is SGHTA and CDR2 is FQGNSA. This CDR3 contains 13 residues. Trimming stripped 5 bases from V and 1 base from J, with 8 bases between. The CDR3 loop reads CASSPVINYGYTF. The CDR3, as DNA: TGTGCCAGCAGCCCAGTAATTAACTATGGCTACACCTTC.